This T cell receptor beta chain was captured by sequencing in a study of blood T cell repertoires in COVID-19. Study in general: Material from acute and convalescent COVID-19 was sourced from the United States, Italy and Spain. T cells, B-cell-depleted T cells, or PBMCs provided the cDNA or gDNA that served as material.

In the authors' workflow: Nucleated cell counts were estimated from reference gene primer amplification. Measured with immunoSEQ multiplex PCR; TCRdb has only the in-frame clones, and not every one. D and trimming come from the DNA, and the V and J calls and clone size come from that table. This sample has approximately 30,000 clones; around 92% occur once, and the top ten carry approximately 0.55%. The CDR3 totals 18 residues. Germline V gives CDR1 LGHNA, CDR2 YNFKEQ. Trimming left V 6 bases short and J 0 bases short, with 21 bases between. Specimen: peripheral blood. The gene calls are TRBV4-2 and TRBJ1-3; a possible D gene is TRBD1 (6 bases). The sequence was collected from a woman in her thirties or forties with active or convalescent COVID-19. The CDR3 DNA reads TGTGCCAGCAGTCAGATCGCCTCAGGGGCCAGCTCTGGAAACACCATATATTTT. Its translation: CASSQIASGASSGNTIYF.